This TCR beta chain was identified during a study of CD8 T cells in Susac syndrome. Sequencing of TCR beta was performed on blood CD8+ T cells and on blood CD4+ T cells. Susac syndrome patients met recently defined diagnostic criteria for definite or probable disease. RNA amounts of roughly 0.5 to 1 ug underwent reverse transcription with random hexamers. The amplification used immunoSEQ multiplex PCR on TCR beta CDR3; it spanned 54 Vbeta and 13 Jbeta. A single record per CDR3 protein comes from TCRdb applying MiXCR to the immunoSEQ multiplex PCR reads. The repertoire holds just over 150,000 distinct CDR3 sequences, with roughly 95% as singletons. V dropped 8 bases and J dropped 10 bases, with 21 bases sitting between them. CDR3 length equals 14 residues. Germline lookup yields CDR1 MNHEY and CDR2 SVGEGT.

The sequence was obtained from a human donor with Susac syndrome. This sequence joins TRBV6-2 or TRBV6-3 and TRBJ2-1, with a weak D call TRBD2 (6 bases). The sequenced sample consisted of CD4+ T cells from PBMCs. CDR3 protein: CASSLRDSLREQFF. Here the CDR3 DNA reads TGTGCCAGCTCCTTAAGGGACTCCCTGCGCGAGCAGTTCTTC.